The 2 T cell receptor beta chains listed next were all sequenced from one sample in a study of blood T cell repertoires in COVID-19. The repertoire was sequenced with immunoSEQ multiplex PCR; TCRdb's copy has only in-frame clones and lacks some. There are 380,000 or so clones in the sample; about four fifths occur only once, and 1.1% lies in the top ten. Sequenced input: peripheral blood. The origin of the receptors is a human donor with acute or convalescent COVID-19. The donor label of this sample is uncertain.

V and J are TRBV18 and TRBJ1-5, with D possibly matching TRBD1 (6 bases). The ends were cut back, 6 bases at V and 4 bases at J, with 16 bases in the middle. The CDR3 sequence is 15 residues long. Germline values: CDR1 KGHSH, CDR2 LQKENI. CDR3 bases: TGTGCCAGCTCGTCGGACAGTACGAAAAATCAGCCCCAGCATTTT. Translating gives CASSSDSTKNQPQHF.

The chain recombines TRBV5-4 with TRBJ2-3; 7 bases agree with TRBD2. The germline V gene has CDR1 SGHNT and CDR2 YYREEE (reference sequence). Trimming took 2 bases from V and 0 from J; bases not matched to a gene: 9. The length of the CDR3 is 17 residues. In DNA, the CDR3 is TGTGCCAGCAGCTTCTTTGTGGGGGGGAGCAGCACAGATACGCAGTATTTT. Its translation: CASSFFVGGSSTDTQYF.